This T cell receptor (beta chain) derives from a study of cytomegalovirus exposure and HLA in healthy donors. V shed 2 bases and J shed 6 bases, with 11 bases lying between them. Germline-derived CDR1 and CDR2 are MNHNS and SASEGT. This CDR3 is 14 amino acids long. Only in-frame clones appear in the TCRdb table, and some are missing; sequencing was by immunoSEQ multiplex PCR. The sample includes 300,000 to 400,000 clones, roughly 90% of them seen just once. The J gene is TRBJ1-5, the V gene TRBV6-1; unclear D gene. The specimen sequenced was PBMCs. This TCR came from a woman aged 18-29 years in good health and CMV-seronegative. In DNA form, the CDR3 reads TGTGCCAGCAGTGAAAGAGGTGGTCGTCAGCCCCAGCATTTT. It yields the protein CASSERGGRQPQHF.